This T cell receptor (beta chain) was documented in a study of post-analysis software for immune sequencing data. General study findings and limits: Compared against controls, patients with multiple sclerosis displayed significantly lower normalized Chao1 diversity. Samples from one preparation batch, clustered by F measure, grouped strongly together.

For this clonotype: Antigen unknown.

Each TCR beta cDNA library carried unique molecular identifiers. TCRdb processed the PCR reads anew with MiXCR; each CDR3 protein has one entry. Of around 180,000 distinct CDR3 sequences in the sample, roughly 30% were seen once. Sequencing used blood. The receptor comes from a girl between 5 and 17 years old with multiple sclerosis.

DNA for the CDR3: TGTGCCAGCAGCCCTCCGCGTGGCGAGCAGTACTTC. It translates to CASSPPRGEQYF. V is TRBV3-1 and J is TRBJ2-7; the D is unclear. Germline V gene sequence: CDR1 LGHDT, CDR2 YNNKEL (reference sequence). V dropped 4 bases and J dropped 6 bases, with 10 bases sitting between them. This CDR3 spans 12 amino acids.